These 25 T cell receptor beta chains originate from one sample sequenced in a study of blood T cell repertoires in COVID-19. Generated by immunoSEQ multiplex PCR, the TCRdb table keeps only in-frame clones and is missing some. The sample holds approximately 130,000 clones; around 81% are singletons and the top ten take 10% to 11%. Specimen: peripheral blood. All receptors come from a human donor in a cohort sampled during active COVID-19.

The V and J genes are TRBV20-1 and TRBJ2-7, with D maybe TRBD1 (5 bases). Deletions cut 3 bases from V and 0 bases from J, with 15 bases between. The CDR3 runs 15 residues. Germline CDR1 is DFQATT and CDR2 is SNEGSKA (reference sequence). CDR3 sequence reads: CSASPDRINSYEQYF. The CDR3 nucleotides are TGCAGTGCTAGTCCCGACAGAATTAACTCCTACGAGCAGTACTTC.

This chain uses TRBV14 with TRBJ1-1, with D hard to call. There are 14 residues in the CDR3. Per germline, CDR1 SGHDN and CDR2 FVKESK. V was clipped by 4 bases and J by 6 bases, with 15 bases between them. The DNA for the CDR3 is TGTGCCAGCAGCCCAAGATTGGTAGCAGCTGAAGCTTTCTTT. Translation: CASSPRLVAAEAFF.

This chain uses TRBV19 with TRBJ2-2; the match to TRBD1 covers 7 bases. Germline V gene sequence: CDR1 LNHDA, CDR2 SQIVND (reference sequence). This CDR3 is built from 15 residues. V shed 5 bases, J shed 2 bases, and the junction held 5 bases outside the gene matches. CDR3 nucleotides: TGTGCCAGTAGTTCCGGGACAGTCAACACCGGGGAGCTGTTTTTT. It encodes CASSSGTVNTGELFF.

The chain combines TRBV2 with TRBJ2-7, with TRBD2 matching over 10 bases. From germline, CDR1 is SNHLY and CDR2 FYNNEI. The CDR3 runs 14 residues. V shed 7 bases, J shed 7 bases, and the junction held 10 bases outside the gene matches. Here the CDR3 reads CASILAGAVGEQYF. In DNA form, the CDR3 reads TGTGCCAGCATCCTAGCGGGGGCAGTAGGAGAGCAGTACTTC.

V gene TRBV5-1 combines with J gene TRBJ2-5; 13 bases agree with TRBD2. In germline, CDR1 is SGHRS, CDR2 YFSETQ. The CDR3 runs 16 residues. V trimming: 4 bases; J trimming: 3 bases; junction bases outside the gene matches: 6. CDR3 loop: CASSMTSGGTKETQYF. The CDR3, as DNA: TGCGCCAGCAGCATGACTAGCGGGGGGACCAAAGAGACCCAGTACTTC. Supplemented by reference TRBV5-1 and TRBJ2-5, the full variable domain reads KAGVTQTPRYLIKTRGQQVTLSCSPISGHRSVSWYQQTPGQGLQFLFEYFSETQRNKGNFPGRFSGRQFSNSRSEMNVSTLELGDSALYLCASSMTSGGTKETQYFGPGTRLLVL.

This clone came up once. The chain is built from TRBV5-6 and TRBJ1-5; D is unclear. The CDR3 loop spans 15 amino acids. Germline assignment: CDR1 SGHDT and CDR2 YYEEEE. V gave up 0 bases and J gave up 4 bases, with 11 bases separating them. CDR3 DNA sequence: TGTGCCAGCAGCTTGGGGCCGACACAGAATCAGCCCCAGCATTTT. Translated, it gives CASSLGPTQNQPQHF.

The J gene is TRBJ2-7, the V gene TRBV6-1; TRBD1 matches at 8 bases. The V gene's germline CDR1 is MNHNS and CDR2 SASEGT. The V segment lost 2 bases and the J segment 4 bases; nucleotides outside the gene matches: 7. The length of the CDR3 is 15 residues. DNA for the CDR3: TGTGCCAGCAGTGAAACTTGGACAGGGAGTTACGAGCAGTACTTC. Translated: CASSETWTGSYEQYF.

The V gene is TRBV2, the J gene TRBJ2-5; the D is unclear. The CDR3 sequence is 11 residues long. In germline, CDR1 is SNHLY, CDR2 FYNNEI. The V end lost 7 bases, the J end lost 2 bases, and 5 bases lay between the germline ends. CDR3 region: CASTLQETQYF. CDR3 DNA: TGTGCCAGCACCCTTCAAGAGACCCAGTACTTC.

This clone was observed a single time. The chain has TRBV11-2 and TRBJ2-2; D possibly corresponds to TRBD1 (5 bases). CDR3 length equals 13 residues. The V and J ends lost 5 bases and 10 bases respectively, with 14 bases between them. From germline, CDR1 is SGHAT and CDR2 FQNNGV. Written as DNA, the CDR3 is TGTGCCAGCAGCGCCACCAGGGCCAAGGAGCTGTTTTTT. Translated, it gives CASSATRAKELFF.

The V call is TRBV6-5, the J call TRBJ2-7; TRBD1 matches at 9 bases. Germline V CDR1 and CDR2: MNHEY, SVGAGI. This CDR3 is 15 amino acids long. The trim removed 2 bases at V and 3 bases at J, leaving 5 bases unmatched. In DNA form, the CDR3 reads TGTGCCAGCAGTTACGATCCGGGACAGGGCTACGAGCAGTACTTC. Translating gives CASSYDPGQGYEQYF.

The CDR3 DNA sequence: TGTGCCAGCACATCAACAGGGACCTATGGCTACACCTTC. It specifies CASTSTGTYGYTF. The chain uses TRBV12-3 or TRBV12-4 and TRBJ1-2, with D maybe TRBD1 (6 bases). The CDR3 has 13 residues. Trimming removed 7 bases from V and 4 bases from J, with 13 bases in between.

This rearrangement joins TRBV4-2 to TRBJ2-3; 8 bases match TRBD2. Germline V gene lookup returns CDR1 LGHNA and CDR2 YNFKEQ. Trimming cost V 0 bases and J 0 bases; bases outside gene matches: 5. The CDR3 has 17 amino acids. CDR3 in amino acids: CASSQDPSGGSTDTQYF. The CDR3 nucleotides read TGTGCCAGCAGCCAAGATCCCAGCGGGGGTAGCACAGATACGCAGTATTTT.

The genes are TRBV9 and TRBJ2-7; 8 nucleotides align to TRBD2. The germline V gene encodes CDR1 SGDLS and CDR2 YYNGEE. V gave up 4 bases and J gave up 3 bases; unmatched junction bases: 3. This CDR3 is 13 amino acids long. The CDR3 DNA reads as TGTGCCAGCAGCCCAGGGACTAGCTACGAGCAGTACTTC. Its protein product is CASSPGTSYEQYF.

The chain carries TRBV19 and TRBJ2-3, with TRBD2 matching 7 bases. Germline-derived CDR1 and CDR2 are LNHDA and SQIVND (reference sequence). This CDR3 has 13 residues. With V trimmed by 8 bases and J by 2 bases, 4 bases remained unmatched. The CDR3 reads CASGRGDTDTQYF. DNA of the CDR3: TGTGCCAGTGGACGGGGGGACACAGATACGCAGTATTTT.

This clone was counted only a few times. In nucleotides, the CDR3 is TGTGCCAGCAGCCAAGGGTCAAGGGTGGGGGCTAACGAGCAGTACTTC. This gives the protein CASSQGSRVGANEQYF. The chain employs TRBV3-1 (or the pseudogene TRBV3-2) and TRBJ2-7; tentative D call: TRBD1 (6 bases). This CDR3 is 16 amino acids long. V lost 1 base and J 5 bases, leaving 18 bases between the germline ends. Germline CDR1 LGHDT, CDR2 YNNKEL (reference sequence).

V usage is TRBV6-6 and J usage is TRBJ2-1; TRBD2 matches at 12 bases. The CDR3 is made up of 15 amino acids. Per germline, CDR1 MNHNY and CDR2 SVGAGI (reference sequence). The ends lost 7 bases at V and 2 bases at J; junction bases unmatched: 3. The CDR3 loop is CASNLAGGTYNEQFF. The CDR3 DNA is TGTGCCAGCAATCTAGCGGGGGGGACCTACAATGAGCAGTTCTTC.

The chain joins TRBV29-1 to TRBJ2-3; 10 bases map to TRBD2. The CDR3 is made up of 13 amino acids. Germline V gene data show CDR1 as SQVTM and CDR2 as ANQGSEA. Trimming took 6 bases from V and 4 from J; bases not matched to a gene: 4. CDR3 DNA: TGCAGCGTGCGGACTAGCGGCGCAGATACGCAGTATTTT. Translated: CSVRTSGADTQYF.

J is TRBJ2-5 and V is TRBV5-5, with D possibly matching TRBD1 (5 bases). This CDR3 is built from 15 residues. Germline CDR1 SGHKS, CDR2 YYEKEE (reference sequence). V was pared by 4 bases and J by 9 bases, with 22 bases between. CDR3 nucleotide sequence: TGTGCCAGCAGCCCCTCATTAACAGGCCTTGAGGCCCAGTACTTC. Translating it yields CASSPSLTGLEAQYF.

CDR3: CASSLGTLPTYEQYF. CDR3 nucleotide sequence: TGTGCCAGCAGCTTAGGGACTCTCCCCACCTACGAGCAGTACTTC. The chain has TRBV5-4 and TRBJ2-7; the D gene is possibly TRBD2 (6 bases). The CDR3 consists of 15 residues. Germline CDR1 SGHNT, CDR2 YYREEE (reference sequence). Trimming shortened V by 2 bases and J by 2 bases, and 14 bases separated the two germline ends.

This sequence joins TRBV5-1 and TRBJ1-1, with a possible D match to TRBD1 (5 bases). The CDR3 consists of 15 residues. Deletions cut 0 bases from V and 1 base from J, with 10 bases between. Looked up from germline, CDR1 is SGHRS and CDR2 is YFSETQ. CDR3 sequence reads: CASSLGGGGNTEAFF. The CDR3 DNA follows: TGCGCCAGCAGCTTGGGGGGCGGCGGGAACACTGAAGCTTTCTTT.

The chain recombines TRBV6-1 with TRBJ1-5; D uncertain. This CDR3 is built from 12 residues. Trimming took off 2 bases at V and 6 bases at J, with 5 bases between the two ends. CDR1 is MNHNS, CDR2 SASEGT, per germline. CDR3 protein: CASSEYSQPQHF. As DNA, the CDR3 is TGTGCCAGCAGTGAATACAGTCAGCCCCAGCATTTT.

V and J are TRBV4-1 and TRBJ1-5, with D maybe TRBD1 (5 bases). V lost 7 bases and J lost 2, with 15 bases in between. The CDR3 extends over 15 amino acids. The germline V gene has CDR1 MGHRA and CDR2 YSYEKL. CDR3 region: CASNPSPQGNQPQHF. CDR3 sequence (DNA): TGCGCCAGCAACCCAAGCCCACAGGGCAATCAGCCCCAGCATTTT.

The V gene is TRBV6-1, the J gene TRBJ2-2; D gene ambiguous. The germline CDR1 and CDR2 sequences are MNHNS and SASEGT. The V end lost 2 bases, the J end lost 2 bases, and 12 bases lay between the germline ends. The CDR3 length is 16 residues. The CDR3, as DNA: TGTGCCAGCAGTGAACAAGTTGGTAGTAACACCGGGGAGCTGTTTTTT. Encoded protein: CASSEQVGSNTGELFF.

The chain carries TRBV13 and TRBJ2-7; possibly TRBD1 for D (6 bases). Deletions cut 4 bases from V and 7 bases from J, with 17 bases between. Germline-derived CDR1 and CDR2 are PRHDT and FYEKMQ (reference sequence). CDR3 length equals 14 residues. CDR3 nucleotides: TGTGCCAGCAGCTCCACGCAGGGGCCGGGGGAGCAGTACTTC. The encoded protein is CASSSTQGPGEQYF.

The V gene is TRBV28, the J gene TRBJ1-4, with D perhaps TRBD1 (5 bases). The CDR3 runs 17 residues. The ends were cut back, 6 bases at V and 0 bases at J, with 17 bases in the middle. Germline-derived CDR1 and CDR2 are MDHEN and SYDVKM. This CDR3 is CASRLGVRGSTNEKLFF. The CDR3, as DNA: TGTGCCAGCAGACTAGGGGTTCGGGGGTCAACTAATGAAAAACTGTTTTTT.